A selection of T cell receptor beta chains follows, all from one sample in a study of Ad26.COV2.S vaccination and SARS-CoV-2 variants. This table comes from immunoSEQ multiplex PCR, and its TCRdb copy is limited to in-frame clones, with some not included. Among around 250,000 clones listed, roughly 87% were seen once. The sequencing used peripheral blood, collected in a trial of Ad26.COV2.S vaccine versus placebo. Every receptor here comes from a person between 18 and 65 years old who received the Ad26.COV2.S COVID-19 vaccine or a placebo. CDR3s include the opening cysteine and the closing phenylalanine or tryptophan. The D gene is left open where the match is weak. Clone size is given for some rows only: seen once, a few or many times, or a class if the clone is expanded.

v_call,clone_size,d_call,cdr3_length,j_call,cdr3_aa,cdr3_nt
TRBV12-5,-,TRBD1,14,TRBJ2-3,CASARTGTADTQYF,TGTGCTAGTGCGCGGACAGGCACCGCAGATACGCAGTATTTT
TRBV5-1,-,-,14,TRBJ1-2,CASSLSINNYGYTF,TGCGCCAGCAGCCTATCGATAAATAACTATGGCTACACCTTC
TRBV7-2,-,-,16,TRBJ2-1,CASSLVRAGFNNEQFF,TGTGCCAGCAGCTTAGTTAGGGCAGGATTTAACAATGAGCAGTTCTTC
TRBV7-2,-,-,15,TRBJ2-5,CASSIPISGQETQYF,TGTGCCAGCAGCATCCCCATCTCAGGCCAAGAGACCCAGTACTTC
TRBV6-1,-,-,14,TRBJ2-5,CASSDPEAPRAQYF,TGTGCCAGCAGTGATCCCGAGGCCCCTCGGGCCCAGTACTTC
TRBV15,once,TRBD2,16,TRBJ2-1,CATSGNGRLAGDEQFF,TGTGCCACCAGCGGAAACGGGAGGCTAGCTGGGGATGAGCAGTTCTTC
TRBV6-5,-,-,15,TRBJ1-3,CASSSSAGSGNTIYF,TGTGCCAGCAGTTCGTCGGCAGGGTCAGGAAACACCATATATTTT
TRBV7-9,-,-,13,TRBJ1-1,CANELDSLTEAFF,TGTGCCAACGAATTGGATTCTCTTACTGAAGCTTTCTTT
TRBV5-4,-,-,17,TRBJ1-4,CASSLAEVGGTNEKLFF,TGTGCCAGCAGCTTGGCCGAGGTAGGGGGGACTAATGAAAAACTGTTTTTT
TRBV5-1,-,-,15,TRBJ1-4,CASSWGRPTNEKLFF,TGCGCCAGCAGCTGGGGACGGCCAACTAATGAAAAACTGTTTTTT